This T cell receptor (beta chain) was sequenced during a study of shared clonotypes between healthy human individuals. Study-level results: Naive CD4 clonotypes overlapped across a handful of donors at roughly 5.1%. Sampling used blood alone; tissue repertoires probably differ.

In this sample, this clone turned up once. Its specificity is not known. The J segment lost 6 bases and the V segment lost 4 bases, leaving 25 bases of the junction unmatched. The CDR3 consists of 19 residues. Germline assignment: CDR1 SGHNT and CDR2 YYREEE (reference sequence). Original processing methods: For the immunoSEQ data, sequences were junction-only without quality scores, so filtering differed. The protocol was immunoSEQ multiplex PCR, while the TCRdb copy is restricted to in-frame clones and leaves out a portion. V and J calls plus clone size are reproduced from that table; the DNA served to infer D and trimming. The data contain some 2.4 million clones, more than 85% of them singletons.

The sequenced sample was naive CD4+ T cells from PBMCs. Regarding subset: CD45RA+ positively selected. The sequence derives from a man between 18 and 35 years old in good health. Some clones in this sample may be carry-over from other donors' samples. The chain links TRBV5-4 to TRBJ2-7; the match to TRBD1 covers 7 bases. CDR3 sequence (DNA): TGTGCCAGCAGCGTGTTACAGGGACAGCCTACCTTAGGGGGAACCGAGCAGTACTTC. Translated: CASSVLQGQPTLGGTEQYF.